The rows below give T cell receptor beta chains drawn from one sample of a study of T-cell reconstitution after alpha-beta-depleted transplantation in children. Using its own MiXCR run on the PCR reads, TCRdb lists one record per CDR3 protein. The table has roughly 590,000 distinct CDR3 sequences, around a sixth seen once. The source was PBMCs from the stem cell graft donor, collected from the stem cell graft. These receptors were collected from a human donor who donated a stem cell graft to a child with acute myeloid leukemia. CDR3s include the opening cysteine and the closing phenylalanine or tryptophan. The order of the fields is D gene, J gene, V gene, clone size, CDR3 protein, CDR3 DNA. D genes are given only for firm matches. Some rows mark clone size as missing; the rest say once, few, many or name a class of expanded clone.

-	TRBJ1-5	TRBV5-1	many	CASSLEGQGYQPQHF	TGCGCCAGCAGCTTGGAGGGGCAGGGATATCAGCCCCAGCATTTT
TRBD1	TRBJ2-1	TRBV29-1	many	CSVRMTQGAGSYNEQFF	TGCAGCGTCCGGATGACACAGGGGGCAGGATCCTACAATGAGCAGTTCTTC
TRBD2	TRBJ2-1	TRBV6-2/TRBV6-3	many	CARRAGLKTYNEQFF	TGTGCCCGAAGGGCGGGACTAAAAACCTACAATGAGCAGTTCTTC
TRBD1	TRBJ2-1	TRBV20-1	many	CSAPGQVAGNEQFF	TGCAGTGCACCTGGACAGGTAGCTGGGAATGAGCAGTTCTTC
TRBD1	TRBJ2-3	TRBV5-5	many	CASSLSGTGWAQYF	TGTGCCAGCAGCTTGTCCGGGACAGGGTGGGCGCAGTATTTT
-	TRBJ2-1	TRBV7-9	-	CASSLVGTGHNEQFF	TGTGCCAGCAGCTTAGTGGGGACTGGCCACAATGAGCAGTTCTTC
TRBD1	TRBJ1-2	TRBV5-5	few	CASSLPQGGLYGYTF	TGTGCCAGCAGCTTACCACAGGGGGGGCTCTATGGCTACACCTTC
-	TRBJ2-3	TRBV6-5	many	CASSQEGSTQYF	TGTGCCAGCAGTCAAGAAGGGAGTACGCAGTATTTT
-	TRBJ2-1	TRBV15	many	CATSSGGGSYNEQFF	TGTGCCACCAGCAGTGGGGGTGGCTCCTACAATGAGCAGTTCTTC
TRBD2	TRBJ2-3	TRBV12-3/TRBV12-4	few	CASKAGSTDTQYF	TGTGCCAGCAAAGCGGGGAGCACAGATACGCAGTATTTT
TRBD1	TRBJ2-2	TRBV25-1	-	CASSEFRGQGPGELFF	TGTGCCAGCAGTGAATTTCGGGGACAGGGACCCGGGGAGCTGTTTTTT
TRBD1	TRBJ1-4	TRBV20-1	few	CSAYEGQGAIRLFF	TGCAGTGCTTACGAGGGACAGGGGGCGATAAGACTGTTTTTT
-	TRBJ1-2	TRBV7-9	-	CASSLNPGANYGYSF	TGTGCCAGCAGCTTAAATCCAGGTGCTAACTATGGCTACTCCTTC
-	TRBJ1-1	TRBV6-5	many	CASSYSLQMNTEAFF	TGTGCCAGCAGTTACTCTTTACAGATGAACACTGAAGCTTTCTTT
TRBD1	TRBJ2-2	TRBV20-1	few	CSAKDRGANTGELFF	TGCAGTGCTAAAGACAGGGGAGCGAACACCGGGGAGCTGTTTTTT
-	TRBJ1-5	TRBV10-3	many	CAISIHNQPQHF	TGTGCCATCAGTATACACAATCAGCCCCAGCATTTT
-	TRBJ1-1	TRBV20-1	many	CSASPGTTVNTEAFF	TGCAGTGCTAGTCCTGGGACTACGGTGAACACTGAAGCTTTCTTT
-	TRBJ1-1	TRBV20-1	-	CSASAGVPTEAFF	TGCAGTGCTAGCGCAGGGGTACCCACTGAAGCTTTCTTT